This TCR beta chain was profiled in a study of Ad26.COV2.S vaccination and SARS-CoV-2 variants. Assay used: immunoSEQ multiplex PCR; TCRdb lists only in-frame clones, some missing. Here the sample spans about 350,000 clones, less than 90% being singletons. Treatment specified: around 19 received Ad26.COV2.S at low or high dose, single or two shots; 5 received placebo; per-sample allocation not given. Each sample was drawn 63 days after the first injection (of vaccine or placebo). This clone was picked up one time. Trimming cost V 5 bases and J 0 bases; bases outside gene matches: 6. CDR1 MDHEN and CDR2 SYDVKM come from the germline V gene. The CDR3 extends over 16 amino acids.

The rearrangement joins TRBV28 to TRBJ1-1; TRBD1 matches 10 bases. The source is a person between 18 and 60 years old who received the Ad26.COV2.S COVID-19 vaccine or a placebo. The sample here was peripheral blood, taken in a trial of Ad26.COV2.S vaccine versus placebo. CDR3 sequence: CASSDGDRGMNTEAFF. The CDR3 DNA is TGTGCCAGCAGTGATGGGGACAGGGGCATGAACACTGAAGCTTTCTTT.